These 21 T cell receptor beta chains came from one sample sequenced in a study of regulatory T cells in long-lasting Graves disease. The TCR beta library used iRepertoire HTBI primers with Arm-PCR amplification of CDR3. Via MiXCR, TCRdb re-called the multiplex PCR reads, giving one row per CDR3 protein. The table records under 500,000 distinct CDR3 sequences, less than 20% of them present only once. Time point specified: newly diagnosed GD, antithyroid drugs for less than 3 months. The TCR library was made from RNA extracted from PBMCs. The same data also contributed to another study, on T cells in Graves' hyperthyroidism and ophthalmopathy.

The sequences come from peripheral blood mononuclear cells (PBMCs), collected at new diagnosis, from a patient treated with antithyroid drugs. The receptors shown here come from a woman aged 25 to 39 with Graves disease.

Regarding this clonotype: With only one base between it and a far larger clone, this is likely a read error. The V and J genes are TRBV6-1 and TRBJ2-3, with 11 bases fitting TRBD1. This CDR3 has 16 residues. Germline trimming cut 4 bases from V and 6 bases from J; bases unmatched to any gene: 9. Germline CDR1 and CDR2: MNHNS and SASEGT. The CDR3 DNA reads TGTGCCAGCAGTGGGGGACAGGGGGGGATTCGGGATACGCAGTATTTT. Translation gives CASSGGQGGIRDTQYF.

In this sample, this clonotype turned up a few times. The rearrangement joins TRBV20-1 to TRBJ2-3; possibly TRBD1 or TRBD2 for D (7 bases each). This CDR3 is built from 13 residues. Germline V CDR1 and CDR2: DFQATT, SNEGSKA (reference sequence). The V end was cut by 2 bases, the J end by 13 bases, with 19 bases between. CDR3 bases: TGCAGTGCTAGAAACGGAGGGGGCGGGGGAAAGTATTTT. Its translation: CSARNGGGGGKYF.

Many counts were recorded for this clonotype. V gene TRBV3-1 combines with J gene TRBJ1-4; the D gene is possibly TRBD1 (5 bases). CDR1 LGHDT and CDR2 YNNKEL come from the germline V gene (reference sequence). The CDR3 length is 16 residues. The V and J ends lost 1 base and 7 bases respectively, with 16 bases between them. In DNA, the CDR3 is TGTGCCAGCAGCCAAGCGACGACAGCTTTGGGTGAAAAACTGTTTTTT. This encodes CASSQATTALGEKLFF.

There are many counts of this clonotype. J is TRBJ2-1 and V is TRBV20-1; 10 bases match TRBD2. The J segment lost 4 bases and the V segment lost 6 bases, leaving 6 bases of the junction unmatched. Germline V gene sequence: CDR1 DFQATT, CDR2 SNEGSKA (reference sequence). There are 14 residues in the CDR3. CDR3 protein: CSARSGRVYNEQFF. The CDR3 coding sequence is TGCAGTGCCAGAAGCGGGAGGGTTTACAATGAGCAGTTCTTC.

This clonotype showed up many times. The chain combines TRBV10-3 with TRBJ1-1, with D hard to call. Trimming left V 4 bases short and J 2 bases short, with 8 bases between. The CDR3 loop spans 13 amino acids. Germline-derived CDR1 and CDR2 are ENHRY and SYGVKD. The CDR3 DNA reads TGTGCCATCAGTGTGGACTCTAACACTGAAGCTTTCTTT. This codes for CAISVDSNTEAFF.

This clonotype was detected ten times or more. V is TRBV4-1 and J is TRBJ1-2, with unresolved D. The CDR3 extends over 16 amino acids. Trimming shortened V by 1 base and J by 8 bases, and 20 bases separated the two germline ends. Germline CDR1 is MGHRA and CDR2 is YSYEKL. CDR3 nucleotide sequence: TGCGCCAGCAGCCAAGTTGCCCCGGAGGGAGCGGGGGGCTACACCTTC. Amino acid sequence: CASSQVAPEGAGGYTF.

The rearrangement joins TRBV27 to TRBJ2-1; D is ambiguous. The CDR3 extends over 17 amino acids. V was cut by 6 bases and J by 5 bases, with 23 bases left in between. CDR1 is MNHEY, CDR2 SMNVEV, per germline (reference sequence). Here the CDR3 DNA reads TGTGCCAGCAGCAACCTTGGGCGGCCTCTATTGAACAATGAGCAGTTCTTC. It translates to CASSNLGRPLLNNEQFF.

In its sample, this clonotype was seen a few times. The chain recombines TRBV6-1 with TRBJ2-7; D uncertain. The germline V gene has CDR1 MNHNS and CDR2 SASEGT. V was trimmed by 10 bases and J by 2 bases, leaving 15 bases between them. The CDR3 sequence is 13 residues long. CDR3: CATGGYSPYEQYF. DNA of the CDR3: TGTGCCACCGGTGGTTACAGCCCCTACGAGCAGTACTTC.

V usage is TRBV5-1 and J usage is TRBJ1-2; D remains ambiguous. The germline V and J ends were trimmed by 4 bases and 3 bases, with 19 bases remaining between them. This CDR3 is 16 amino acids long. Germline loops: CDR1 SGHRS, CDR2 YFSETQ. CDR3 residues: CASSLYSGTAHYGYTF. The CDR3, as DNA: TGCGCCAGCAGCCTCTACTCCGGTACAGCTCACTATGGCTACACCTTC.

This clonotype showed up just a few times. It may be a read error: a sequence one base away is much more abundant. The V call is TRBV29-1, the J call TRBJ1-1; TRBD1 matches at 9 bases. Germline CDR1 and CDR2: SQVTM and ANQGSEA. The CDR3 is 12 amino acids. The CDR3 is CSARDRVTEASF. The CDR3 DNA reads as TGCAGCGCGCGGGACAGGGTAACTGAAGCTTCCTTT.

This clonotype occurred a few times. This sequence may be a read error, since a much larger clone differs from it by one base. V gene TRBV7-2 combines with J gene TRBJ2-1, with D possibly called TRBD1 or TRBD2 (5 bases each). The ends were cut back, 5 bases at V and 10 bases at J, with 12 bases in the middle. CDR3 length: 12 residues. Per the germline V gene, CDR1 is SGHTA and CDR2 is FQGNSA. The CDR3 here is CTSSRDEPEQFF. The CDR3 DNA follows: TGTACCAGCAGCAGGGACGAACCCGAGCAGTTCTTC.

The chain combines TRBV20-1 with TRBJ2-3; 7 bases align to TRBD2. The CDR3 loop spans 17 amino acids. With 6 bases clipped from V and 0 bases from J, the junction kept 15 bases outside the gene matches. Germline lookup yields CDR1 DFQATT and CDR2 SNEGSKA (reference sequence). In DNA, the CDR3 is TGCAGTGCCAGCCCTATGGGAGCGGGATCTAGCACAGATACGCAGTATTTT. Translated: CSASPMGAGSSTDTQYF.

With regard to this clonotype: A single base separates this from a much larger clone, so it may be a read error. The J gene is TRBJ2-7, the V gene TRBV20-1, with D perhaps matching TRBD1 or TRBD2 (6 bases each). The CDR3 totals 15 residues. Germline-derived CDR1 and CDR2 are DFQATT and SNEGSKA (reference sequence). The CDR3 sequence: CSARVSEGGYYERYF. Here the CDR3 DNA reads TGCAGTGCTAGAGTCTCGGAGGGGGGCTATTACGAGCGGTACTTC.

At least ten counts were recorded for this clonotype. The gene calls are TRBV28 and TRBJ2-1; D perhaps matches TRBD1 (6 bases). V was cut by 5 bases and J by 3 bases, with 26 bases left in between. This CDR3 is built from 19 residues. The germline V gene has CDR1 MDHEN and CDR2 SYDVKM. The DNA for the CDR3 is TGTGCCAGCAGTCCCACGCGAGGCGCCGGGACAAAATTCTACAATGAGCAGTTCTTC. It yields the protein CASSPTRGAGTKFYNEQFF.

This clonotype was observed a handful of times. This rearrangement joins TRBV10-2 to TRBJ2-1; 8 positions match TRBD2. The V segment lost 6 bases and the J segment 0 bases; nucleotides outside the gene matches: 4. From germline, CDR1 is WSHSY and CDR2 SAAADI. The CDR3 runs to 15 residues. The CDR3 DNA reads TGCGCCAGCAGAATTAGCGGGAACTCCTACAATGAGCAGTTCTTC. It codes for CASRISGNSYNEQFF.

The chain employs TRBV27 and TRBJ2-7; the D gene is possibly TRBD2 (6 bases). The CDR3 sequence is 19 residues long. The germline CDR1 and CDR2 sequences are MNHEY and SMNVEV (reference sequence). Trimming stripped 1 base from V and 4 bases from J, with 26 bases between. The CDR3 spells CASSLYGGPGLSTLYEQYF. CDR3 in DNA: TGTGCCAGCAGTTTATATGGAGGGCCGGGCCTCAGTACCCTGTACGAGCAGTACTTC.

This clonotype appeared many times. The chain employs TRBV3-1 and TRBJ1-1, with D perhaps matching TRBD1 (5 bases). Looked up from germline, CDR1 is LGHDT and CDR2 is YNNKEL (reference sequence). CDR3 length: 14 amino acids. V was trimmed by 1 base and J by 5 bases, leaving 11 bases between them. This chain's CDR3 is CASSQGAGRTEAFF. The DNA for the CDR3 is TGTGCCAGCAGCCAAGGGGCAGGGCGGACTGAAGCTTTCTTT.

The sample holds many counts of this clonotype. The J gene is TRBJ1-1, the V gene TRBV7-2, with D possibly TRBD1 on 5 matching bases. The CDR3 covers 15 residues. The germline V gene has CDR1 SGHTA and CDR2 FQGNSA. V was trimmed by 5 bases and J by 6 bases, leaving 19 bases between them. CDR3 protein: CASSLGTVARAEAFF. CDR3 in DNA: TGTGCCAGCAGCCTGGGGACGGTTGCGAGGGCTGAAGCTTTCTTT.

This clonotype was detected ten times or more. The V call is TRBV28, the J call TRBJ2-1; D gene unclear. V lost 4 bases to trimming and J lost 3 bases, with 7 bases between them. The CDR3 is 13 amino acids. Per the germline V gene, CDR1 is MDHEN and CDR2 is SYDVKM. The CDR3 spells CASSSFSYNEQFF. Here the CDR3 DNA reads TGTGCCAGCAGTTCGTTTAGCTACAATGAGCAGTTCTTC. Combining the CDR3 with reference TRBV28 and TRBJ2-1 gives the whole variable domain DVKVTQSSRYLVKRTGEKVFLECVQDMDHENMFWYRQDPGLGLRLIYFSYDVKMKEKGDIPEGYSVSREKKERFSLILESASTNQTSMYLCASSSFSYNEQFFGPGTRLTVL.

In the case of this clonotype: This clone may be a read error of a much larger clone one base away. The chain couples TRBV13 to TRBJ2-1; D possibly corresponds to TRBD2 (6 bases). CDR1 PRHDT and CDR2 FYEKMQ come from the germline V gene (reference sequence). This CDR3 is built from 17 residues. Here the CDR3 reads CASSTASSGPSYYEQFF. CDR3 nucleotide sequence: TGTGCCAGCAGCACCGCATCCAGCGGGCCCTCCTACTATGAGCAGTTCTTC.

This clonotype was recorded a few times. V gene TRBV2 combines with J gene TRBJ1-6; the D is unclear. Germline loops: CDR1 SNHLY, CDR2 FYNNEI. This CDR3 comprises 14 residues. Trimming took off 6 bases at V and 13 bases at J, with 19 bases between the two ends. Here the CDR3 reads CASRTRGPTFPLHF. CDR3 bases: TGTGCCAGCAGGACGCGTGGACCGACTTTTCCCCTCCACTTT.